This T cell receptor (beta chain) was documented in a study of blood T cell repertoires in COVID-19. The V end lost 3 bases, the J end lost 4 bases, and 13 bases lay between the germline ends. CDR1 and CDR2 (germline): SEHNR, FQNEAQ (reference sequence). This CDR3 has 15 residues. This clone was observed once. Using immunoSEQ multiplex PCR, the repertoire was profiled, and TCRdb retains in-frame clones only, with some absent. This sample has 180,000 or so clones; more than 65% occur once, and the top ten carry about 2.7%. V gene TRBV7-9 combines with J gene TRBJ2-1; a possible D gene is TRBD2 (5 bases). This clonotype was sampled from a human donor with acute or convalescent COVID-19. The donor label of this sample is uncertain. Sequenced: peripheral blood. CDR3 in amino acids: CASSFAGSGYNEQFF. Here the CDR3 DNA reads TGTGCCAGCAGCTTCGCAGGAAGCGGATACAATGAGCAGTTCTTC.